The clone carrying this T cell receptor (beta chain) was counted a few times. This entry belongs to a study of human T cells and chemical hapten exposure. As for the study in general: Doses of diphenylcyclopropenone went to the patients' scalps weekly throughout the approximately 22-week study.

The CDR3 totals 19 residues. Germline CDR1 and CDR2: KGHDR and SFDVKD. Germline trimming cut 3 bases from V and 7 bases from J; bases unmatched to any gene: 15. One entry per CDR3 protein, called by TCRdb with MiXCR from the RACE reads. The table shows about 140,000 distinct CDR3 sequences, with around 11% occurring only once. Time point specified: patch test 2, 6 weeks after DPC sensitization. The treatment here: therapeutic diphenylcyclopropenone sensitization with weekly scalp DPC. The source is a woman in her forties or fifties with alopecia areata. Some clones in this sample may be carry-over from other donors' samples. The material sequenced was whole blood, taken in connection with sensitization to the hapten diphenylcyclopropenone (DPC). The chain couples TRBV24-1 to TRBJ2-1, with 12 bases that match TRBD1. For the CDR3, the DNA is TGTGCCACCAGTGATATAGGGCCCCCGGGACAGGGGGCGAAAAATGAGCAGTTCTTC. Translating gives CATSDIGPPGQGAKNEQFF.